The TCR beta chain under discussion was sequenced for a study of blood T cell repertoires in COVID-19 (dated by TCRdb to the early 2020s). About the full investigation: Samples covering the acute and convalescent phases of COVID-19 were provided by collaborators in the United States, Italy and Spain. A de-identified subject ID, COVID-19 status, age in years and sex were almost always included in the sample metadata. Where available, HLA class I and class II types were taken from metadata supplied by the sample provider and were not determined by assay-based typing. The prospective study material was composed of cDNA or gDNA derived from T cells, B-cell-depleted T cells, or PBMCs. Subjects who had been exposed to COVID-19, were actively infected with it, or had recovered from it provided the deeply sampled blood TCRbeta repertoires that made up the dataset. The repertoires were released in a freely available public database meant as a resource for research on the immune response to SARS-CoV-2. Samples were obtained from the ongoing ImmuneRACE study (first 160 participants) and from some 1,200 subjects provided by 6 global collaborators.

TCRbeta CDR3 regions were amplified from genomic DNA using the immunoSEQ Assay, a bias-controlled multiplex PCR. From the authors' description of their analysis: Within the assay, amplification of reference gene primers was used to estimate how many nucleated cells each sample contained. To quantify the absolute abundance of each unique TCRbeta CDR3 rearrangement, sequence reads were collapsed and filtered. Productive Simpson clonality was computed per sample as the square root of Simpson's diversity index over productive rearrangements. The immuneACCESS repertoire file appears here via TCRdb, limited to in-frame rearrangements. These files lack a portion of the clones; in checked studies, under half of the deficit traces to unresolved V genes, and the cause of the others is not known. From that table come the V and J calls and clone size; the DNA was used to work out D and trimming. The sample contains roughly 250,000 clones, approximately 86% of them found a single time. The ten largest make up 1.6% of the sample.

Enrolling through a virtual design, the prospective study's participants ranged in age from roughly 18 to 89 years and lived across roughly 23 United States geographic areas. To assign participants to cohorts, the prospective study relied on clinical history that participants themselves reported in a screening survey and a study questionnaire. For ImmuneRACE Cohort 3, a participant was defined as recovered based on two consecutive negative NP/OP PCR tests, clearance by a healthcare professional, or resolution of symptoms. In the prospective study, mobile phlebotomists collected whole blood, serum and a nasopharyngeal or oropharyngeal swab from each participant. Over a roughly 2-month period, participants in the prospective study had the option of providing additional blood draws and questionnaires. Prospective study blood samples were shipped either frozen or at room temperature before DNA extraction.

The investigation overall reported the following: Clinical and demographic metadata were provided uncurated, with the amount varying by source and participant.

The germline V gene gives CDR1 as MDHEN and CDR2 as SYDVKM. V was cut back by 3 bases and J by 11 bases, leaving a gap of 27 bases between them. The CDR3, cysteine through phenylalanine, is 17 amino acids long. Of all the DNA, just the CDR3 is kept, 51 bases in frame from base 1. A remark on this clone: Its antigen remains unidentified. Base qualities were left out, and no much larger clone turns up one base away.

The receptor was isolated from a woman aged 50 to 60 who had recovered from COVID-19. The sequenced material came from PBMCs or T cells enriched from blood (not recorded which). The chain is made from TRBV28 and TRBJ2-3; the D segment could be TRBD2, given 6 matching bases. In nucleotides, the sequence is TGTGCCAGCAGTTTTGGGAAGAGCGGGTCACGACTCCTGAGGCAGTATTTT. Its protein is CASSFGKSGSRLLRQYF.